These T cell receptor beta chains were read from a single sample in a study of cytomegalovirus exposure and HLA in healthy donors. This table comes from immunoSEQ multiplex PCR, and its TCRdb copy is limited to in-frame clones, with some not included. The sample records 130,000 to 150,000 clones, over 80% being singletons. The sequenced material came from PBMCs. These receptors all come from a woman in her twenties or thirties in good health and CMV-seronegative. The CDR3 runs from the conserved cysteine through the conserved F or W. The D gene is left open where the match is weak. Clone size, where shown, is once, few, many, or a class for clones that have expanded.

D: -
J: TRBJ1-1
V: TRBV5-1
size: -
DNA: TGCGCCAGCACAACCGACACTCTCACTGAAGCTTTCTTT
CDR3: CASTTDTLTEAFF

D: -
J: TRBJ2-7
V: TRBV5-1
size: many
DNA: TGCGCCAGCAGCTTGGGGCAGGGGTCCTACGAGCAGTACTTC
CDR3: CASSLGQGSYEQYF

D: -
J: TRBJ1-6
V: TRBV4-3
size: few
DNA: TGCGCCAGCAGCCAAGAACCTAGCTATAATTCACCCCTCCACTTT
CDR3: CASSQEPSYNSPLHF

D: -
J: TRBJ2-3
V: TRBV9
size: -
DNA: TGTGCCAGCAGCGCGCTGTTGACTACCCCGGATACGCAGTATTTT
CDR3: CASSALLTTPDTQYF

D: -
J: TRBJ2-5
V: TRBV4-3
size: -
DNA: TGCGCCAGCAGCCAAGGGGTGGGCAGGATTGGGACCCAGTACTTC
CDR3: CASSQGVGRIGTQYF

D: -
J: TRBJ2-3
V: TRBV7-8
size: -
DNA: TGTGCCAGCAGTCACCCCCGGAGGACAGATACGCAGTATTTT
CDR3: CASSHPRRTDTQYF

D: TRBD1
J: TRBJ1-1
V: TRBV9
size: -
DNA: TGTGCCAGCAGTGGACAGGGGAGAACTGAAGCTTTCTTT
CDR3: CASSGQGRTEAFF

D: -
J: TRBJ1-1
V: TRBV5-1
size: few
DNA: TGCGCCAGCAGCCTTGGGAGGGTCATGAACACTGAAGCTTTCTTT
CDR3: CASSLGRVMNTEAFF

D: -
J: TRBJ1-2
V: TRBV9
size: -
DNA: TGTGCCAGCAGCGTATTGGCTTCCCAGGCTAACTATGGCTACACCTTC
CDR3: CASSVLASQANYGYTF

D: -
J: TRBJ2-7
V: TRBV9
size: -
DNA: TGTGCCAGCAGCGTAGCGGGACAAGATTACTACGAGCAGTACTTC
CDR3: CASSVAGQDYYEQYF

D: -
J: TRBJ1-3
V: TRBV6-6
size: -
DNA: TGTGCCAGCAGTTTCGGACACTTCTCTGGAAACACCATATATTTT
CDR3: CASSFGHFSGNTIYF

D: -
J: TRBJ2-4
V: TRBV25-1
size: -
DNA: TGTGCCAGCAGTGCTACGAACAGGGTAAAGCTAGCCAAAAACATTCAGTACTTC
CDR3: CASSATNRVKLAKNIQYF

D: -
J: TRBJ1-5
V: TRBV10-3
size: -
DNA: TGTGCCACCACGGGGGGCTCGGGCAATCAGCCCCAGCATTTT
CDR3: CATTGGSGNQPQHF